This is a list of T cell receptor beta chains from one sample in a study of vaccination and CD4 T cells after COVID-19. Their recognized antigens are unknown. TCRdb recomputed calls from the PCR reads with MiXCR, one row per CDR3 protein. The top ten hold 2.5% to 3% of the sample, which has tens of thousands of distinct CDR3 sequences, approximately 40% seen once. Sequencing used CD4+ T cells from blood, cultured in vitro, obtained after SARS-CoV-2 vaccination. These TCRs come from a human donor who had recovered from COVID-19. The CDR3 runs from the conserved cysteine through the conserved F or W. A D gene is named only where the DNA matches it firmly. Clone size appears in some rows only: once, few, many, or a class for an expanded clone.

V gene,clone size,D gene,J gene,CDR3 DNA,CDR3 protein
TRBV20-1,NA,TRBD2,TRBJ2-1,TGCAGTGCTAGAGTCCTTGGACTAGTAGGTAATGAGCAGTTCTTC,CSARVLGLVGNEQFF
TRBV20-1,NA,TRBD2,TRBJ2-1,TGCAGTGCTAGAGATATGACTAGCGGTAACAATGAGCAGTTCTTC,CSARDMTSGNNEQFF
TRBV6-1,few,NA,TRBJ1-3,TGTGCCACCAATCTTGGAAACACCATATATTTT,CATNLGNTIYF
TRBV4-1,few,NA,TRBJ1-2,TGCGCCAGCAGCCCACAGGGTTGGAATGGCTACACCTTC,CASSPQGWNGYTF
TRBV11-2,few,NA,TRBJ1-1,TGTGCCAGCAGCTTAGAGGGGGGGACTGAAGCTTTCTTT,CASSLEGGTEAFF
TRBV20-1,few,NA,TRBJ1-1,TGCAGTGCCCTTGAAGGGAGTACTGAAGCTTTCTTT,CSALEGSTEAFF
TRBV7-6,NA,NA,TRBJ1-2,TGTGCCAGCAGCTTAGGTGGGCGCGGGTCCCTCGGAGGTGGCTACACCTTC,CASSLGGRGSLGGGYTF
TRBV7-8,NA,NA,TRBJ1-1,TGTGCCAGCAGCCCCTTGACCCTTCATGTCACTGAAGCTTTCTTT,CASSPLTLHVTEAFF
TRBV7-3,NA,NA,TRBJ2-3,TGTGCCAGCAGCCCAACCGCCGGGACCACAGATACGCAGTATTTT,CASSPTAGTTDTQYF
TRBV20-1,few,NA,TRBJ2-5,TGCAGTGCTAGAGATTGGCGGGACCTCCGGGCCCAGTACTTC,CSARDWRDLRAQYF
TRBV5-5,NA,NA,TRBJ2-5,TGTGCCAGCAGCTCAGGCGGGTACCAAGAGACCCAGTACTTC,CASSSGGYQETQYF
TRBV7-2,few,NA,TRBJ1-5,TGTGCCAGCAGCTTCCTGGGGAGGGGAAGCAATCAGCCCCAGCATTTT,CASSFLGRGSNQPQHF
TRBV6-5,few,TRBD1,TRBJ1-2,TGTGCCAGCAGTTTTTGGCGGGGGACAGCCACTAACTATGGCTACACCTTC,CASSFWRGTATNYGYTF
TRBV20-1,NA,NA,TRBJ1-1,TGCAGCGTCAGGGCGGGGTTAACCATGAACACTGAAGCTTTCTTT,CSVRAGLTMNTEAFF
TRBV10-3,NA,TRBD2,TRBJ2-5,TGTGCCATCAGTCACGGGAGGGAACAAGAGACCCAGTACTTC,CAISHGREQETQYF
TRBV20-1,few,NA,TRBJ2-4,TGCAGTGCTGTCCCCCGGTTAGCCAAAAACATTCAGTACTTC,CSAVPRLAKNIQYF
TRBV20-1,medium-sized,NA,TRBJ2-5,TGCAGTGCTAGAGATCTTGCGGGGAGCCAAGAGACCCAGTACTTC,CSARDLAGSQETQYF
TRBV5-1,NA,NA,TRBJ2-1,TGCGCCAGCAGTCCCCAACTAGGAGAGCAGTTCTTC,CASSPQLGEQFF
TRBV7-2,NA,NA,TRBJ1-5,TGTGCCAGCAGCTTAGACGGATATAGCAATCAGCCCCAGCATTTT,CASSLDGYSNQPQHF
TRBV6-2/TRBV6-3,few,NA,TRBJ2-5,TGTGCCAGCGGGGAGACGGCCGTTACCCAGTACTTC,CASGETAVTQYF
TRBV10-3,few,NA,TRBJ1-6,TGTGCCATCGGGGGCGAGGATTCACCCCTCCACTTT,CAIGGEDSPLHF
TRBV7-2,NA,TRBD1,TRBJ1-1,TGTGCCAGCAGCGTAAATCCCGGGACAGCGAACACTGAAGCTTTCTTT,CASSVNPGTANTEAFF
TRBV10-3,NA,TRBD1,TRBJ1-1,TGTGCCATCAGTGACCCCACCGGGACAGGGGGCCCGGGGGCTTTCTTT,CAISDPTGTGGPGAFF
TRBV7-2,NA,NA,TRBJ2-5,TGTGCCATTTCAAGGGGCTCGCCGTACCAAGAGACCCAGTACTTC,CAISRGSPYQETQYF
TRBV6-1,few,NA,TRBJ1-1,TGTGCCAGCAATGGGGCGGTGAACACTGAAGCTTTCTTT,CASNGAVNTEAFF
TRBV20-1,few,NA,TRBJ2-5,TGCAGTGCGGATACACAGGGAGTGGCAGAGACCCAGTACTTC,CSADTQGVAETQYF
TRBV28,NA,NA,TRBJ1-1,TGTGCCAGCAGTTTAGGGCGAAGGACTGAAGCTTTCTTT,CASSLGRRTEAFF
TRBV11-2,NA,NA,TRBJ1-1,TGTGCCAGCAGCGTAGAGGGGGGGCGTAGGGAGTACACTGAAGCTTTCTTT,CASSVEGGRREYTEAFF
TRBV20-1,NA,NA,TRBJ2-5,TGCAGTGCGTGGGGCGCCAGGGAGACCCAGTACTTC,CSAWGARETQYF
TRBV10-3,few,NA,TRBJ1-2,TGTGCCATCAGTGAGTCGGCAGGGAGGAACTATGGCTACACCTTC,CAISESAGRNYGYTF
TRBV5-1,NA,TRBD2,TRBJ2-1,TGCGCCAGCAGCTCGGGACTAGCTCCCAGCGATGAGCAGTTCTTC,CASSSGLAPSDEQFF
TRBV5-4,NA,TRBD2,TRBJ2-3,TGTGCCAGCAGCAGCGGGACCTCAGGGACTAGCACAGATACGCAGTATTTT,CASSSGTSGTSTDTQYF